The TCR beta chain described here comes from a study of blood T cell repertoires in COVID-19. Trimming cost V 4 bases and J 4 bases, with 16 bases left between them. The CDR3 sequence is 15 residues long. Per the germline V gene, CDR1 is SGHTS and CDR2 is YDEGEE. Method: immunoSEQ multiplex PCR; TCRdb's copy keeps in-frame clones and lacks some. In the table there are 150,000 to 200,000 clones, more than 80% of which are singletons. J is TRBJ2-3 and V is TRBV5-8; weak D call: TRBD2 (5 bases). The clonotype originates from an elderly woman with COVID-19, enrolled during active disease. What was sequenced was peripheral blood. The CDR3 spells CASSPPPDWSDTQYF. Here the CDR3 DNA reads TGTGCCAGCAGCCCCCCGCCGGACTGGTCAGATACGCAGTATTTT.